Listed here are 10 T cell receptor beta chains from one sample, sequenced in a study of blood T cell repertoires in COVID-19. Produced via immunoSEQ multiplex PCR; TCRdb's table is partial and in-frame only. The sample has some 150,000 clones, 75% to 80% seen once; the top ten hold around 1.7%. The sequenced material came from peripheral blood. The receptors were sampled from a man aged 80 or over with acute or convalescent COVID-19.

The chain is built from TRBV19 and TRBJ1-1; D not resolved. This CDR3 is 13 amino acids long. Trimming stripped 7 bases from V and 11 bases from J, with 20 bases between. Looked up from germline, CDR1 is LNHDA and CDR2 is SQIVND (reference sequence). CDR3 in amino acids: CASNEAPGPMAFF. The DNA of the CDR3 is TGTGCCAGTAATGAAGCCCCGGGTCCTATGGCTTTCTTT.

The rearrangement links TRBV24-1 to TRBJ2-1; 7 bases are shared with TRBD2. Germline trimming cut 1 base from V and 3 bases from J; bases unmatched to any gene: 5. CDR1 is KGHDR and CDR2 is SFDVKD in the germline V gene. The CDR3 totals 16 residues. CDR3 amino acids: CATSDFRAGVYNEQFF. DNA for the CDR3: TGTGCCACCAGTGATTTCCGGGCGGGGGTCTACAATGAGCAGTTCTTC.

The chain is built from TRBV5-6 and TRBJ2-2, with D possibly TRBD2 on 5 matching bases. This CDR3 is 14 amino acids long. V was clipped by 1 base and J by 4 bases, with 8 bases between them. The germline V gene has CDR1 SGHDT and CDR2 YYEEEE. As DNA, the CDR3 is TGTGCCAGCAGCTTGCCAGCGGTCACCGGGGAGCTGTTTTTT. Translated, it gives CASSLPAVTGELFF.

V usage is TRBV7-2 and J usage is TRBJ1-1; D possibly corresponds to TRBD1 (5 bases). The germline V gene has CDR1 SGHTA and CDR2 FQGNSA. Trimming took 5 bases from V and 2 from J, leaving 15 bases between them. The CDR3 is 15 residues long. The CDR3, as DNA: TGTGCCAGCAGCCCCCCGGGGGGGATCAACACTGAAGCTTTCTTT. Protein product: CASSPPGGINTEAFF.

V is TRBV27 and J is TRBJ1-4; 10 nucleotides agree with TRBD1. The CDR3 is 16 amino acids. V lost 4 bases, J lost 6 bases, and 8 bases stayed unmatched. Germline V gene data show CDR1 as MNHEY and CDR2 as SMNVEV (reference sequence). For the CDR3, the DNA is TGTGCCAGCAGTTCCCTCCGGGGACAGGGGTATGAAAAACTGTTTTTT. Its translation: CASSSLRGQGYEKLFF.

This chain uses TRBV20-1 with TRBJ1-2; TRBD1 might be the D (6 bases). V lost 5 bases and J lost 2, with 9 bases in between. This CDR3 has 12 residues. The germline CDR1 and CDR2 sequences are DFQATT and SNEGSKA (reference sequence). Written as DNA, the CDR3 is TGCAGTGCTGGTGGACAGAACTATGGCTACACCTTC. It translates to CSAGGQNYGYTF.

In regard to this clone: The identical CDR3 is also encoded by other nucleotide sequences in the sample. V is TRBV2 and J is TRBJ2-7; D not certain. Germline V gene data show CDR1 as SNHLY and CDR2 as FYNNEI. Trimming pared 2 bases from V and 3 bases from J, leaving 5 bases between. CDR3 length equals 12 residues. CDR3 loop: CASSESLYEQYV. The CDR3 DNA reads TGTGCCAGCAGTGAATCTCTCTACGAGCAGTACGTC.

This chain connects TRBV6-6 to TRBJ1-1; D is possibly TRBD1 (5 bases). The V and J ends lost 5 bases and 11 bases respectively, with 12 bases between them. This CDR3 is built from 11 residues. Germline V gives CDR1 MNHNY, CDR2 SVGAGI (reference sequence). The CDR3 protein is CASSGGGRAFF. The DNA for the CDR3 is TGTGCCAGCAGTGGGGGGGGGAGGGCTTTCTTT.

V gene TRBV9 combines with J gene TRBJ2-1; D is ambiguous. Germline V gene sequence: CDR1 SGDLS, CDR2 YYNGEE. V was trimmed by 6 bases and J by 8 bases, leaving 9 bases between them. The length of the CDR3 is 11 residues. The CDR3 nucleotides read TGTGCCAGCACTCGAGGCGATGAGCAGTTCTTC. It yields the protein CASTRGDEQFF.

The chain combines TRBV6-5 with TRBJ2-5, with TRBD1 identical over 7 bases. In germline, CDR1 is MNHEY, CDR2 SVGAGI. V gave up 5 bases and J gave up 2 bases; unmatched junction bases: 2. CDR3 length: 13 residues. The CDR3 region is CASSPGQQETQYF. The CDR3 DNA reads as TGTGCCAGCAGTCCGGGACAGCAAGAGACCCAGTACTTC.